This paragraph covers one T cell receptor (beta chain) sequence. The antigen is not known. Documented treatment: roughly 10-day PBMC culture with coronavirus spike peptide pools or control peptides (ViraFEST assay). The sample is drawn from a study of vaccination and CD4 T cells after COVID-19. Germline V gene sequence: CDR1 SGHVS, CDR2 FNYEAQ. The CDR3 has 14 residues. V shed 1 base and J shed 3 bases, with 8 bases lying between them. An Oncomine TCR Beta short-read assay was used to sequence the DNA from cultured CD4+ T cells. TCRdb called the PCR reads again in MiXCR, with one record for every CDR3 protein. The data hold about 14,000 distinct CDR3 sequences, with more than 45% observed a single time.

The clonotype comes from a human donor who had recovered from COVID-19. Input material: CD4+ T cells from blood, cultured in vitro. The chain links TRBV7-6 to TRBJ2-3; D gene unclear. The CDR3 loop reads CASSLELRTDTQYF. The CDR3 DNA is TGTGCCAGCAGCTTAGAATTGAGAACAGATACGCAGTATTTT.